The rows below give T cell receptor beta chains drawn from one sample of a study of blood T cell repertoires in COVID-19. Method: immunoSEQ multiplex PCR; TCRdb's copy keeps in-frame clones and lacks some. The table shows some 150,000 clones, with 70% to 90% occurring only once. The specimen sequenced was peripheral blood. These receptors originate from a human donor in a cohort sampled during active COVID-19. Both conserved end residues are part of each CDR3. D genes are given only for firm matches. Clone size appears in some rows only: once, few, many, or a class for an expanded clone.

clone size	V gene	D gene	J gene	CDR3 protein	CDR3 DNA
.	TRBV7-8	.	TRBJ1-4	CASSLVEARGGGKLFF	TGTGCCAGCAGCTTAGTAGAGGCTAGGGGGGGAGGAAAACTGTTTTTT
.	TRBV29-1	TRBD1	TRBJ1-5	CSVMTGGEQPQHF	TGCAGCGTCATGACAGGGGGCGAACAGCCCCAGCATTTT
.	TRBV11-2	.	TRBJ2-7	CASSYVGGATSYEQYF	TGTGCCAGCAGCTACGTTGGGGGGGCCACATCCTACGAGCAGTACTTC
.	TRBV7-9	TRBD2	TRBJ2-7	CASSSSGRVYEQYF	TGTGCCAGCAGCTCCTCGGGGAGGGTGTACGAGCAGTACTTC
few	TRBV20-1	.	TRBJ1-2	CSAMEQGGYTF	TGCAGTGCCATGGAACAGGGTGGCTACACCTTC
.	TRBV6-5	.	TRBJ2-7	CASRQGHLYEQYF	TGTGCCAGCAGGCAGGGACACCTCTACGAGCAGTACTTC
.	TRBV12-3/TRBV12-4	.	TRBJ2-1	CASSLGGTGEQFF	TGTGCCAGCAGTTTAGGGGGGACTGGAGAGCAGTTCTTC
.	TRBV28	.	TRBJ1-5	CASSPGGGCQGPQHF	TGTGCCAGCAGCCCCGGGGGGGGGTGTCAGGGGCCCCAGCATTTT
.	TRBV19	TRBD1	TRBJ1-5	CASAGQGANQPQHF	TGTGCCAGCGCGGGACAGGGGGCGAATCAGCCCCAGCATTTT
.	TRBV11-2	.	TRBJ2-1	CASSLVTGDANEQFF	TGTGCCAGCAGCTTAGTTACGGGAGACGCTAATGAGCAGTTCTTC
few	TRBV10-3	TRBD2	TRBJ2-5	CAIRGTSAETQYF	TGTGCCATCAGGGGGACTAGCGCAGAGACCCAGTACTTC
few	TRBV3-1/TRBV3-2	.	TRBJ2-5	CASSQVRETQYF	TGTGCCAGCAGCCAAGTCCGGGAGACCCAGTACTTC
.	TRBV28	.	TRBJ1-6	CASSIHRDNSPLHF	TGTGCCAGCAGTATCCACAGAGATAATTCACCCCTCCACTTT
few	TRBV5-1	TRBD2	TRBJ2-1	CASSGGLAGDNEQFF	TGCGCCAGCAGCGGGGGACTAGCGGGAGACAATGAGCAGTTCTTC
.	TRBV5-1	.	TRBJ2-7	CASSVPEPYEQYF	TGCGCCAGCAGCGTGCCGGAGCCCTACGAGCAGTACTTC
.	TRBV3-1/TRBV3-2	TRBD2	TRBJ2-1	CASSQGRSGRPNEQFF	TGTGCCAGCAGCCAAGGCAGGAGCGGGAGGCCCAATGAGCAGTTCTTC
few	TRBV4-2	TRBD2	TRBJ2-5	CASSAVASGSRGETQYF	TGTGCCAGCAGCGCCGTGGCTAGCGGGAGTCGGGGGGAGACCCAGTACTTC
.	TRBV18	.	TRBJ1-6	CASSLRQDPRNSPLHF	TGTGCCAGCTCACTCCGACAGGACCCCCGGAATTCACCCCTCCACTTT
once	TRBV7-2	.	TRBJ1-6	CASGRDIIGGSPLHF	TGTGCCAGCGGCCGGGACATAATCGGAGGATCACCCCTCCACTTT
.	TRBV3-1/TRBV3-2	.	TRBJ2-7	CASSQDSRFLGEQYF	TGTGCCAGCAGCCAAGATTCTAGGTTTTTAGGCGAGCAGTACTTC
few	TRBV18	.	TRBJ1-2	CASSPQGANGYTF	TGTGCCAGCTCACCACAGGGAGCTAATGGCTACACCTTC
.	TRBV5-1	TRBD1	TRBJ2-3	CASSVTGVRGTDTQYF	TGCGCCAGCAGCGTGACAGGGGTAAGGGGAACAGATACGCAGTATTTT
.	TRBV10-1	TRBD1	TRBJ1-6	CAIRPTRGHLYNSPLHF	TGCGCCATCCGCCCGACAAGGGGGCATTTGTATAATTCACCCCTCCACTTT
.	TRBV27	TRBD2	TRBJ2-7	CASSLNSGISYEQYF	TGTGCCAGCAGTTTGAATAGCGGGATCTCCTACGAGCAGTACTTC
.	TRBV28	.	TRBJ2-2	CASMRDTGELFF	TGTGCCAGCATGCGGGACACCGGGGAGCTGTTTTTT
.	TRBV28	.	TRBJ1-2	CASRSGAGIYYGYTF	TGTGCCAGCAGATCCGGTGCGGGCATATACTATGGCTACACCTTC
.	TRBV3-1/TRBV3-2	.	TRBJ2-6	CASSHLVVSGANVLTF	TGTGCCAGCAGCCACCTTGTTGTCTCTGGGGCCAACGTCCTGACTTTC
.	TRBV7-3	.	TRBJ1-4	CASSLSGATNEKLFF	TGTGCCAGCAGCTTATCAGGGGCAACTAATGAAAAACTGTTTTTT
.	TRBV18	.	TRBJ1-3	CASSPYTATGTGNTIYF	TGTGCCAGCTCCCCCTATACTGCGACAGGTACTGGAAACACCATATATTTT
.	TRBV29-1	TRBD2	TRBJ2-1	CSVGSGEVFHNEQFF	TGCAGCGTTGGTAGCGGGGAGGTATTCCACAATGAGCAGTTCTTC
.	TRBV6-5	TRBD2	TRBJ2-3	CASSLGRGGLDTQYF	TGTGCCAGCAGTTTAGGGCGGGGGGGCTTGGATACGCAGTATTTT
.	TRBV28	.	TRBJ2-4	CASSLSLGIQYF	TGTGCCAGCAGTTTATCCCTCGGCATTCAGTACTTC
.	TRBV3-1/TRBV3-2	.	TRBJ2-7	CASSQVTSYEQYF	TGTGCCAGCAGCCAAGTGACTTCCTACGAGCAGTACTTC
few	TRBV4-1	.	TRBJ2-3	CASSLSSGAGGAADTQYF	TGCGCCAGCAGCCTTTCAAGCGGGGCAGGGGGCGCGGCAGATACGCAGTATTTT
.	TRBV11-1	.	TRBJ2-1	CASSSTYRDDEQFF	TGTGCCAGCAGCTCAACGTACCGGGATGATGAGCAGTTCTTC